This passage covers 10 T cell receptor beta chains from one sample sequenced in a study of CD8 T cells in Susac syndrome. With random hexamers, reverse transcription was performed on about 0.5 to 1 ug of RNA. TCRdb reanalysed the immunoSEQ multiplex PCR reads using MiXCR and keeps one entry per CDR3 protein. The table has under 150,000 distinct CDR3 sequences, approximately 95% seen once. The material sequenced was CD4+ T cells from PBMCs. Receptor source: a human donor with Susac syndrome.

The rearrangement uses TRBV28 and TRBJ2-3, with TRBD1 matching 8 bases. V was pared by 5 bases and J by 6 bases, with 4 bases of the junction left unmatched. The CDR3 loop spans 13 amino acids. The germline gives CDR1 MDHEN, CDR2 SYDVKM. This CDR3 reads CASSRHRGDTQYF. The CDR3 DNA reads TGTGCCAGCAGTCGCCACAGGGGGGATACGCAGTATTTT.

This chain uses TRBV4-3 with TRBJ2-1; TRBD2 agrees at 9 bases. Germline lookup yields CDR1 LGHNA and CDR2 YSLEER. The V segment lost 4 bases and the J segment 0 bases; nucleotides outside the gene matches: 7. The CDR3 runs to 17 residues. CDR3 amino acids: CASSPRGSGSSYNEQFF. DNA of the CDR3: TGCGCCAGCAGCCCCCGTGGTAGCGGGAGCTCCTACAATGAGCAGTTCTTC.

This clonotype was detected only once. CDR3 DNA sequence: TGCAGTGCGTTAGGTATTTCCTACGAGCAGTACTTC. This gives the protein CSALGISYEQYF. This rearrangement joins TRBV20-1 to TRBJ2-7; D remains ambiguous. Trimming left V 6 bases short and J 1 base short, with 10 bases between. CDR3 length: 12 residues. Germline CDR1 DFQATT, CDR2 SNEGSKA (reference sequence).

The chain uses TRBV20-1 and TRBJ2-1, with D unclear. Looked up from germline, CDR1 is DFQATT and CDR2 is SNEGSKA (reference sequence). The CDR3 is made up of 15 amino acids. V was trimmed by 1 base and J by 2 bases, leaving 12 bases between them. The CDR3 DNA follows: TGCAGTGCTAGAGGAGGTGGGCACCCCTACAATGAGCAGTTCTTC. It is translated as CSARGGGHPYNEQFF.

The chain recombines TRBV29-1 with TRBJ1-4, with no clear D. V gave up 6 bases and J gave up 8 bases, with 25 bases separating them. Germline loops: CDR1 SQVTM, CDR2 ANQGSEA. The CDR3 is 16 amino acids. Written as DNA, the CDR3 is TGCAGCGTCCCCGCCCCGAGGGTAAATGGTGTCGAAAAACTGTTTTTT. Its protein is CSVPAPRVNGVEKLFF.

The sample holds one count of this clonotype. The chain couples TRBV20-1 to TRBJ1-2; D is possibly TRBD1 (6 bases). Trimming cost V 6 bases and J 6 bases, with 17 bases left between them. The CDR3 contains 13 residues. In germline, CDR1 is DFQATT, CDR2 SNEGSKA (reference sequence). The CDR3 sequence: CSASGHLDHGYTF. The DNA for the CDR3 is TGCAGTGCCTCGGGACACCTAGACCATGGCTACACCTTC.

The J gene is TRBJ1-1, the V gene TRBV29-1; D may be TRBD1 (6 bases). Germline values: CDR1 SQVTM, CDR2 ANQGSEA. The CDR3 has 12 residues. The ends were cut back, 7 bases at V and 4 bases at J, with 13 bases in the middle. CDR3 DNA sequence: TGCAGCGCCCTCAGGGGTTCCACTGAAGCTTTCTTT. Translating it yields CSALRGSTEAFF. Full variable domain (missing parts from reference TRBV29-1 and TRBJ1-1): SAVISQKPSRDICQRGTSLTIQCQVDSQVTMMFWYRQQPGQSLTLIATANQGSEATYESGFVIDKFPISRPNLTFSTLTVSNMSPEDSSIYLCSALRGSTEAFFGQGTRLTVV.

The chain carries TRBV27 and TRBJ1-2, with 7 bases matching TRBD1. J lost 7 bases, V lost 7 bases, and 15 bases had no gene match. Germline V gene sequence: CDR1 MNHEY, CDR2 SMNVEV (reference sequence). The CDR3 consists of 15 residues. The CDR3 sequence: CASTPTGREAGGYTF. The CDR3 DNA is TGTGCCAGCACCCCGACAGGGAGGGAAGCGGGTGGCTACACCTTC.

V and J are TRBV30 and TRBJ1-4, with D possibly being TRBD1 (5 bases). Germline lookup yields CDR1 GTSNPN and CDR2 SVGIG (reference sequence). This CDR3 spans 14 amino acids. V was cut by 1 base and J by 4 bases, with 10 bases left in between. In DNA form, the CDR3 reads TGTGCCTGGAGTGACGACAGCAATAATGAAAAACTGTTTTTT. Its protein is CAWSDDSNNEKLFF. Drawing the rest from reference TRBV30 and TRBJ1-4, the complete variable domain is SQTIHQWPATLVQPVGSPLSLECTVEGTSNPNLYWYRQAAGRGLQLLFYSVGIGQISSEVPQNLSASRPQDRQFILSSKKLLLSDSGFYLCAWSDDSNNEKLFFGSGTQLSVL.

The rearrangement links TRBV20-1 to TRBJ1-5; the D gene is possibly TRBD1 (5 bases). Germline V gene data show CDR1 as DFQATT and CDR2 as SNEGSKA (reference sequence). The CDR3 contains 16 residues. Trimming took 3 bases from V and 4 from J, leaving 19 bases between them. Here the CDR3 DNA reads TGCAGTGCTAGGCCCCCCTCCGGCAGGGTGAATCAGCCCCAGCATTTT. The encoded protein is CSARPPSGRVNQPQHF.